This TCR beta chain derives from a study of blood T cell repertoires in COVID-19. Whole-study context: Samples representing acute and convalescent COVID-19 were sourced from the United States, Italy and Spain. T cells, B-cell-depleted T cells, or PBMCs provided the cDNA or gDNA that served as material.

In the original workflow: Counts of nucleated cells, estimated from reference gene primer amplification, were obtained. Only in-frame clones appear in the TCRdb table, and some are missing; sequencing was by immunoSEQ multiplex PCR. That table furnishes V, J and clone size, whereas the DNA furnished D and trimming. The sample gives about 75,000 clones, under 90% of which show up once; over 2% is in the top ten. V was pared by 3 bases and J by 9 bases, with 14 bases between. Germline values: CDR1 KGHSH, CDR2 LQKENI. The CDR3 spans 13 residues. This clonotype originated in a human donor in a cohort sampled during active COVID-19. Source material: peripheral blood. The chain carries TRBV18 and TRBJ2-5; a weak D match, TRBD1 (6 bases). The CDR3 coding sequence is TGTGCCAGCTCACCTTCGGACAGTCGGGCCCAGTACTTC. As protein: CASSPSDSRAQYF.